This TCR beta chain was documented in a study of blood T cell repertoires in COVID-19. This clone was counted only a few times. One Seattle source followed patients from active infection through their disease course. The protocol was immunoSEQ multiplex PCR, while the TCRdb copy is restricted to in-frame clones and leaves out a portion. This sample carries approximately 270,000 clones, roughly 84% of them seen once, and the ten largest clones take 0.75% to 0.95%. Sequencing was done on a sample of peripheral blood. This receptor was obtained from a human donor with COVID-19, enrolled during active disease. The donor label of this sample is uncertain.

CDR3 sequence (DNA): TGCGCCAGCAGCCGAGGGACAGGGGGGAGATCACCCCTCCACTTT. It codes for CASSRGTGGRSPLHF. This chain joins TRBV4-3 and TRBJ1-6; 11 nucleotides agree with TRBD1. This CDR3 spans 15 amino acids. With 4 bases clipped from V and 10 bases from J, the junction kept 6 bases outside the gene matches. Germline loops: CDR1 LGHNA, CDR2 YSLEER.